This T cell receptor beta chain was found in a study of T cell responses to AZD1222 COVID-19 vaccine. From germline, CDR1 is MNHEY and CDR2 SVGAGI. The CDR3 is made up of 13 amino acids. V was clipped by 10 bases and J by 0 bases; unmatched bases: 4. The repertoire was sequenced with immunoSEQ multiplex PCR; TCRdb's copy has only in-frame clones and lacks some. The sample carries around 90,000 clones, approximately 90% recorded once. This chain links TRBV6-5 with TRBJ1-1; 8 bases align to TRBD1. This TCR was recovered from an adult in good health. This specimen consisted of peripheral blood, obtained on day 0 of AZD1222 vaccination. The CDR3: CATHRGVNTEAFF. The CDR3 nucleotides are TGTGCCACCCACAGGGGGGTGAACACTGAAGCTTTCTTT.